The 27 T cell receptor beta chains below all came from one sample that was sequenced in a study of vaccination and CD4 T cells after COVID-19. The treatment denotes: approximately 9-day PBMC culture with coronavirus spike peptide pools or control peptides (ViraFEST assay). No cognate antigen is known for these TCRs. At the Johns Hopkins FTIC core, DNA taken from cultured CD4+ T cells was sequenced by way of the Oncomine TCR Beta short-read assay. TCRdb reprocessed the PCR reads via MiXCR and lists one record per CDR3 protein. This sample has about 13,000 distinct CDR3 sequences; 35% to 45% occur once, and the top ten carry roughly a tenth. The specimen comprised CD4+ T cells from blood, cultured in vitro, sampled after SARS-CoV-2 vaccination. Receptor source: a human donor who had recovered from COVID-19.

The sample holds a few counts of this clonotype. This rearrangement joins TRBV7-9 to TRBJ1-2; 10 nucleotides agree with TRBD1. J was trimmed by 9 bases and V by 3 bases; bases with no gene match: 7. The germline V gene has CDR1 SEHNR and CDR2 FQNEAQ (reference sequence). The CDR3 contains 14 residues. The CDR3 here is CASSFPDRGVSYTF. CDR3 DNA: TGTGCCAGCAGCTTCCCGGACAGGGGGGTGAGCTACACCTTC. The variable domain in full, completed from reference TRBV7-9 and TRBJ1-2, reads DTGVSQNPRHKITKRGQNVTFRCDPISEHNRLYWYRQTLGQGPEFLTYFQNEAQLEKSRLLSDRFSAERPKGSFSTLEIQRTEQGDSAMYLCASSFPDRGVSYTFGSGTRLTVV.

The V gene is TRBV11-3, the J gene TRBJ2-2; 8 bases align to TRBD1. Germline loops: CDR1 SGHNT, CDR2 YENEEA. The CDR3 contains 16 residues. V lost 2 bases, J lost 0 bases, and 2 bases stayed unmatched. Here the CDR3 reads CASSLRTGSNTGELFF. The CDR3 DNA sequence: TGTGCCAGCAGCTTAAGGACAGGGTCGAACACCGGGGAGCTGTTTTTT.

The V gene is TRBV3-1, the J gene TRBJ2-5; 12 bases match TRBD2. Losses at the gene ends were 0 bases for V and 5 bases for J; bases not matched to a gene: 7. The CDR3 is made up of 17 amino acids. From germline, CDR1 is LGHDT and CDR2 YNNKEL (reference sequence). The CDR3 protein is CASSQDPLAGGGETQYF. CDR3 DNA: TGTGCCAGCAGCCAAGATCCGCTAGCGGGAGGGGGGGAGACCCAGTACTTC.

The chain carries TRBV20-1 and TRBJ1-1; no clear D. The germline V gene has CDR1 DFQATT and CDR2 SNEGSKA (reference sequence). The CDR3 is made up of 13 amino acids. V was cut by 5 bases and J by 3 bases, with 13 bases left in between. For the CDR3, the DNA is TGCAGTGCTGGTGTCGCTCGGGACACTGAAGCTTTCTTT. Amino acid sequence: CSAGVARDTEAFF.

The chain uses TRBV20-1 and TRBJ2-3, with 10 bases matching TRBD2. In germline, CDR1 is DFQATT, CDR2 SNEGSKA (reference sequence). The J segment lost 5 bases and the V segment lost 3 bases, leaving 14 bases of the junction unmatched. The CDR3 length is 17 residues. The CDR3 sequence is CSASTLKAGGPKDTQYF. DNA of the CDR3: TGCAGTGCTAGCACCCTAAAAGCGGGAGGGCCGAAAGATACGCAGTATTTT.

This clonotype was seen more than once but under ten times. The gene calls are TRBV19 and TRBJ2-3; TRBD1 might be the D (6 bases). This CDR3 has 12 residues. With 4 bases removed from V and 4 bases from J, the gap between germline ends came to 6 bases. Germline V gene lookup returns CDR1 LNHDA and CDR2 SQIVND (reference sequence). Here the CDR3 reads CASSTGADTQYF. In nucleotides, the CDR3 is TGTGCCAGTAGTACAGGGGCAGATACGCAGTATTTT.

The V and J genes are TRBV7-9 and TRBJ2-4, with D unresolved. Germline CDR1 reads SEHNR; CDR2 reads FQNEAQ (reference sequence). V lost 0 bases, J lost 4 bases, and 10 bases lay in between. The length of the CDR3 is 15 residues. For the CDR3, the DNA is TGTGCCAGCAGCTTAGCGTGGCAGGCGAAAAACATTCAGTACTTC. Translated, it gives CASSLAWQAKNIQYF.

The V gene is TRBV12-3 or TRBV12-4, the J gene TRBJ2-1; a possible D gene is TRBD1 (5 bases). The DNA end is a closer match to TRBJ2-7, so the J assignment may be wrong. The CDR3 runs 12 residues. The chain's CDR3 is CASSPGFYEQYF. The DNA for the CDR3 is TGTGCCAGCAGCCCAGGGTTTTACGAGCAGTACTTC.

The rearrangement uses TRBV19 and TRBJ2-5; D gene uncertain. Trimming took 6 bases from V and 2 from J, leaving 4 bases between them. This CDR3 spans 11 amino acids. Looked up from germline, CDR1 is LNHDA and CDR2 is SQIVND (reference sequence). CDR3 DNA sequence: TGTGCCAGTAGCTTACAAGAGACCCAGTACTTC. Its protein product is CASSLQETQYF.

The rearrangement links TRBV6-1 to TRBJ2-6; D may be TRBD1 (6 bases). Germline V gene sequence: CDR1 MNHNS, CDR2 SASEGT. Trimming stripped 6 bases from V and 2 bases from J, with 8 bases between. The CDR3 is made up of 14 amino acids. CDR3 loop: CASRQGPGANVLTF. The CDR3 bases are TGTGCCAGCAGACAGGGCCCTGGGGCCAACGTCCTGACTTTC.

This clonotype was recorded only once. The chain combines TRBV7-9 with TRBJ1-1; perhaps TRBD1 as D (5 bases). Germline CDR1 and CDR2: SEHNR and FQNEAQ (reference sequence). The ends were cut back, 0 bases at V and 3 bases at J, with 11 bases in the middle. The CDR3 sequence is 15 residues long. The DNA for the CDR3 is TGTGCCAGCAGCTTAGCAGGGACCCGGGACACTGAAGCTTTCTTT. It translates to CASSLAGTRDTEAFF.

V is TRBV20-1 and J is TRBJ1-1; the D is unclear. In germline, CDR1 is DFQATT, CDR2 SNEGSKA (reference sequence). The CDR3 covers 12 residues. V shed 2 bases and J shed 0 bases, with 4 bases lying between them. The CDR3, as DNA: TGCAGTGCTAGAAAAGTGAACACTGAAGCTTTCTTT. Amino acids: CSARKVNTEAFF.

The CDR3 DNA is TGCAGTGCGGGACAGGGTGGGTCTAATGAAAAACTGTTTTTT. This sequence encodes CSAGQGGSNEKLFF. This chain connects TRBV20-1 to TRBJ1-4, with TRBD1 matching 9 bases. The CDR3 is 14 residues long. V shed 6 bases and J 3 bases; nucleotides not matched to a gene: 5. CDR1 DFQATT and CDR2 SNEGSKA come from the germline V gene (reference sequence).

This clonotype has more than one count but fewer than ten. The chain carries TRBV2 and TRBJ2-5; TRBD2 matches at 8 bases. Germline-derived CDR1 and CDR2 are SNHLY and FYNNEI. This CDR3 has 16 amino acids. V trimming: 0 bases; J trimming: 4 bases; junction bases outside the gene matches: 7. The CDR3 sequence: CASSEARGGSRETQYF. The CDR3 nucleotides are TGTGCCAGCAGTGAAGCACGGGGGGGAAGTAGAGAGACCCAGTACTTC.

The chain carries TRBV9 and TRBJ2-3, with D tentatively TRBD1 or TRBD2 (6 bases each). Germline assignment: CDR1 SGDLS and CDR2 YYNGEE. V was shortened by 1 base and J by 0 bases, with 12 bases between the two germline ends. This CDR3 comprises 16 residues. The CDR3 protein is CASSVLGGQSTDTQYF. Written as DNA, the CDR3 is TGTGCCAGCAGCGTACTCGGGGGACAAAGCACAGATACGCAGTATTTT. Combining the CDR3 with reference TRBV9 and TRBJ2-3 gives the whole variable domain DSGVTQTPKHLITATGQRVTLRCSPRSGDLSVYWYQQSLDQGLQFLIQYYNGEERAKGNILERFSAQQFPDLHSELNLSSLELGDSALYFCASSVLGGQSTDTQYFGPGTRLTVL.

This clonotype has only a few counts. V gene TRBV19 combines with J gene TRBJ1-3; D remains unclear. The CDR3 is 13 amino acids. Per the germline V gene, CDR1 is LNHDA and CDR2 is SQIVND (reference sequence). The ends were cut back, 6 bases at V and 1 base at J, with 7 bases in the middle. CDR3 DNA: TGTGCCAGTAGCGAGGATTCTGGAAACACCATATATTTT. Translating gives CASSEDSGNTIYF. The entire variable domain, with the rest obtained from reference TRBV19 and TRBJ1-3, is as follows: DGGITQSPKYLFRKEGQNVTLSCEQNLNHDAMYWYRQDPGQGLRLIYYSQIVNDFQKGDIAEGYSVSREKKESFPLTVTSAQKNPTAFYLCASSEDSGNTIYFGEGSWLTVV.

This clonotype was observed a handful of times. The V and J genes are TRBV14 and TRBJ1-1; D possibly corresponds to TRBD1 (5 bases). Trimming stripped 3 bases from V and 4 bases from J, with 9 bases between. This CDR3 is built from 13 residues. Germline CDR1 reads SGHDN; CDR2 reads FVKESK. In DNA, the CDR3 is TGTGCCAGCAGCCACACGAGGGGCACTGAAGCTTTCTTT. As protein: CASSHTRGTEAFF.

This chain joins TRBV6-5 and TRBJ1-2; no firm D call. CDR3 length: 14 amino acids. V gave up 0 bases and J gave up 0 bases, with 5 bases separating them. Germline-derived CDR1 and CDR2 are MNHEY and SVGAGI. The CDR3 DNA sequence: TGTGCCAGCAGTTACTCGGCAGCTAACTATGGCTACACCTTC. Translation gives CASSYSAANYGYTF.

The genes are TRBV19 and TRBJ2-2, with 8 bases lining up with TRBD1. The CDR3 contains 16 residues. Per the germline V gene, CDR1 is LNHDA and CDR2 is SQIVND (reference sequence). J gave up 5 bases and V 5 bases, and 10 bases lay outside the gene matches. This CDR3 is CASSPERTGLTGELFF. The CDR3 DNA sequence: TGTGCCAGTAGTCCCGAACGGACAGGGCTAACCGGGGAGCTGTTTTTT.

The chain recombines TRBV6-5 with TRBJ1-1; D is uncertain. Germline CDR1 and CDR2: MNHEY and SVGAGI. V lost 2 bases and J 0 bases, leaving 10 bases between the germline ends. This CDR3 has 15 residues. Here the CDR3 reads CASSYMGAMNTEAFF. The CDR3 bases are TGTGCCAGCAGTTACATGGGAGCAATGAACACTGAAGCTTTCTTT.

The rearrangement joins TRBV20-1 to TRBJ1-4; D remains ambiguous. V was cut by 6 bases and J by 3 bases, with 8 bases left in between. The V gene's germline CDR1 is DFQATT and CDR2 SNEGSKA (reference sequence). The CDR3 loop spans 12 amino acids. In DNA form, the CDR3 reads TGCAGTGCGCAAGGGTCTAATGAAAAACTGTTTTTT. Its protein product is CSAQGSNEKLFF.

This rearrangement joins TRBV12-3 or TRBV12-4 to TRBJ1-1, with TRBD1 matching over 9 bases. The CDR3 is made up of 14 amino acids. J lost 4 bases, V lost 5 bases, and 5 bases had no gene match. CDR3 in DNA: TGTGCCAGCAGTCCCGGACAGGGGCGCACTGAAGCTTTCTTT. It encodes CASSPGQGRTEAFF.

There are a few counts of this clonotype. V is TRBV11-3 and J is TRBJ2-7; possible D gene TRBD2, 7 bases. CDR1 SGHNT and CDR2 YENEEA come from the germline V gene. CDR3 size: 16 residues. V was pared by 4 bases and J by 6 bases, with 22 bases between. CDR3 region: CASSSQTGRIAGEQYF. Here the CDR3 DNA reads TGTGCCAGCAGCTCACAGACAGGACGGATAGCGGGCGAGCAGTACTTC.

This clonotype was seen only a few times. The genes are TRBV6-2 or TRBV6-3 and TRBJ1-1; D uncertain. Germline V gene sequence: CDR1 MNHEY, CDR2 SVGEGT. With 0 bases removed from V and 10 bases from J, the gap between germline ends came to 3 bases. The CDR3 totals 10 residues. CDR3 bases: TGTGCCAGCAGTTACTCATCAGCTTTCTTT. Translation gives CASSYSSAFF.

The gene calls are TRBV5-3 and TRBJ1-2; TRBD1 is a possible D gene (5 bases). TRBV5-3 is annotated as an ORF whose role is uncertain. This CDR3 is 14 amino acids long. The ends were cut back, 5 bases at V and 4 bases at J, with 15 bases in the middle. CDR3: CARRRQKPPYGYTF. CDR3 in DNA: TGTGCCAGAAGGCGACAGAAGCCTCCCTATGGCTACACCTTC.

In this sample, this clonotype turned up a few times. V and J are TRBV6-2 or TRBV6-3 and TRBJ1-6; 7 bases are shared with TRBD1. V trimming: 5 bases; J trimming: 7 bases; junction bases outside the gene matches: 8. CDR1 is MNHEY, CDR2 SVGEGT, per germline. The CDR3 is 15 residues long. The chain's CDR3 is CASSDTTGWNSPLHF. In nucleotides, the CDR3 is TGTGCCAGCAGTGATACGACAGGGTGGAATTCACCCCTCCACTTT.

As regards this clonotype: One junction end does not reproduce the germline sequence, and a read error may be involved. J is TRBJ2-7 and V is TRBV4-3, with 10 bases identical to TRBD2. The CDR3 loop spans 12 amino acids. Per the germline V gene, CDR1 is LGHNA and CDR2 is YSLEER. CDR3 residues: CASSLTSGTKSF. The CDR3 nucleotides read TGCGCCAGCAGCCTAACTAGCGGGACAAAGAGCTTC.